Listed below are T cell receptor beta chains from one sample, sequenced in a study of cytomegalovirus exposure and HLA in healthy donors. The assay was immunoSEQ multiplex PCR, and TCRdb's table has in-frame clones only and misses some. The sample consists of roughly 70,000 clones, about 82% of them appearing once. Sequencing used PBMCs. The receptors were gathered from a man aged 30-40 years in good health and CMV-seronegative. Each CDR3 is given with its conserved first and last residue. Clone size appears in some rows only: once, few, many, or a class for an expanded clone.

>TRBV7-9|NA|TRBJ2-5
CASSPTAILQYF
>TRBV15|NA|TRBJ1-3
CATSRDRRQGRSGNTIYF
>TRBV19|NA|TRBJ1-2
CARPVGLINGYTF
>TRBV5-6|NA|TRBJ1-2
CASSLARSNYGYTF
>TRBV6-1|NA|TRBJ2-3
CASSEALPVDTQYF
>TRBV2|NA|TRBJ2-3
CASSDWATALEQYF
>TRBV27|NA|TRBJ2-5
CASSLSQVLGVNQETQYF
>TRBV10-3|NA|TRBJ2-3
CAIRQRGATDTQYF
>TRBV7-9|NA|TRBJ1-3
CASSLGPGGSSGNTIYF
>TRBV9|NA|TRBJ2-1
CASSVSGLQNNEQFF
>TRBV10-3|NA|TRBJ2-7
CAIRPGLAGGEQYF
>TRBV27|NA|TRBJ1-1
CASSFQPKGMNTEAFF
>TRBV7-9|few|TRBJ1-4
CASNQRTGIDATNEKLFF
>TRBV5-6|NA|TRBJ2-1
CASSSGTGVVGEQFF
>TRBV7-2|NA|TRBJ1-2
CASSFRTGVRGYTF
>TRBV6-6|few|TRBJ2-1
CASSQTGGDYNEQFF
>TRBV29-1|NA|TRBJ1-5
CSVGGGGSQPQHF
>TRBV9|medium-sized|TRBJ2-1
CASSASPKLAGGPGNEQFF
>TRBV6-5|NA|TRBJ2-1
CASSSPRGSNEQFF
>TRBV6-8|NA|TRBJ2-5
CASSQGEETQYF
>TRBV15|NA|TRBJ2-1
CATSTRLAGVGEQFF
>TRBV18|NA|TRBJ2-5
CASSPRILLASGYQETQYF
>TRBV9|NA|TRBJ1-1
CASSVDRNTEAFF
>TRBV6-1|NA|TRBJ2-2
CASGTGKPGELFF
>TRBV27|NA|TRBJ2-7
CASSSALTGGEYEQYF
>TRBV9|NA|TRBJ2-5
CASSDPAGLETQYF
>TRBV6-4|once|TRBJ2-1
CASSLAGGGNEQFF
>TRBV29-1|NA|TRBJ1-4
CSGRGTGDNNEKLFF
>TRBV6-5|NA|TRBJ1-4
CASSLQGAGEKLFF
>TRBV5-1|NA|TRBJ2-5
CASSLFAGVSETQYF
>TRBV10-3|NA|TRBJ2-3
CATQRRANTDTQYF
>TRBV9|few|TRBJ2-7
CASSPAAGGYEQYF
>TRBV5-4|NA|TRBJ1-2
CASSLKRQGGIGYTF
>TRBV7-8|NA|TRBJ2-5
CASSPRLDQYQETQYF
>TRBV5-4|NA|TRBJ2-7
CASSGVGGARGEQYF
>TRBV19|once|TRBJ2-7
CASLSLNYEQYF
>TRBV4-3|NA|TRBJ2-7
CASSQDRRGQGINYEQYF
>TRBV30|NA|TRBJ2-4
CAWSYTKNIQYF
>TRBV19|NA|TRBJ2-7
CASSSMTGGTYEQYF
>TRBV18|once|TRBJ1-2
CASSPQQGFEGYTF
>TRBV2|NA|TRBJ1-2
CASRRTYRVRYGYTF
>TRBV5-6|few|TRBJ1-5
CASSLWVRDRYQPQHF
>TRBV9|once|TRBJ1-4
CASSVGRGNELFF
>TRBV14|NA|TRBJ2-3
CASSLTLGQGLDTQYF
>TRBV5-1|NA|TRBJ2-4
CASSLAGQLTDIQYF
>TRBV9|once|TRBJ2-7
CASSSGVTRYEQYF
>TRBV19|few|TRBJ2-7
CASSTSGTAYEQYF
>TRBV7-2|NA|TRBJ1-1
CASSLAPGTEAFF
>TRBV10-3|NA|TRBJ2-3
CAITIGLSTDTQYF